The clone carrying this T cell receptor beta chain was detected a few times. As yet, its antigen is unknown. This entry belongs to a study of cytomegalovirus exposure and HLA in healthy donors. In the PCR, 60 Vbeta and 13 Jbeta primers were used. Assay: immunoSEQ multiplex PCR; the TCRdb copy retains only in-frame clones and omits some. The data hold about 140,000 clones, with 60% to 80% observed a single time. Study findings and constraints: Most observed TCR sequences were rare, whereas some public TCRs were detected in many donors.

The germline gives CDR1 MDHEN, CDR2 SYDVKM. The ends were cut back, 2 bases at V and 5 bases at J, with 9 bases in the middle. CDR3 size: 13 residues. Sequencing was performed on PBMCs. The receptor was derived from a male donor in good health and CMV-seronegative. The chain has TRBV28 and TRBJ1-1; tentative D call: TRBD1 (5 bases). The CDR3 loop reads CASSLTGSTEAFF. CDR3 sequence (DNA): TGTGCCAGCAGTTTAACAGGTAGTACTGAAGCTTTCTTT.